The 21 T cell receptor beta chains below all came from one sample that was sequenced in a study of CD8+ T cells in alopecia areata. RNA extraction was followed by reverse transcription into cDNA, which acted as the sequencing template. The method was immunoSEQ multiplex PCR; TCRdb's version includes in-frame clones alone and lacks a portion of them. The repertoire holds more than 100,000 clones, with approximately 58% as singletons. The source material was CD4+ T cells sorted from blood, sampled at week 0. The receptor set was obtained from a human donor with alopecia areata.

The chain uses TRBV7-3 and TRBJ2-6; no clear D gene. V shed 1 base and J shed 0 bases, with 1 base lying between them. The CDR3 runs to 14 residues. In germline, CDR1 is SGHTA, CDR2 FQGTGA. CDR3 in amino acids: CASSLSSGANVLTF. The CDR3 DNA is TGTGCCAGCAGCTTAAGCTCTGGGGCCAACGTCCTGACTTTC.

The DNA for the CDR3 is TGTGCCAGCAGCGGAACCAACGCGCATGAGCAGTTCTTC. This translates into CASSGTNAHEQFF. V usage is TRBV7-3 and J usage is TRBJ2-1; D is undetermined. The CDR3 is made up of 13 amino acids. With 5 bases removed from V and 8 bases from J, the gap between germline ends came to 13 bases. Per germline, CDR1 SGHTA and CDR2 FQGTGA.

V usage is TRBV5-8 and J usage is TRBJ2-1; 11 bases agree with TRBD2. Trimming at V came to 3 bases and at J to 8 bases, leaving 13 bases not matched to a gene. Germline V CDR1 and CDR2: SGHTS, YDEGEE. CDR3 length: 17 amino acids. The CDR3 nucleotides are TGTGCCAGCAGCTCCCCCCAACTAGCGGGAGAAGGGGATGAGCAGTTCTTC. It codes for CASSSPQLAGEGDEQFF.

The gene calls are TRBV5-1 and TRBJ2-7, with 8 nucleotides matching TRBD1. This CDR3 comprises 14 residues. The V and J ends lost 0 bases and 2 bases, in that order; junction bases with no gene match: 1. Germline V CDR1 and CDR2: SGHRS, YFSETQ. As DNA, the CDR3 is TGCGCCAGCAGCTTGGAGGGACAGGCCTACGAGCAGTACTTC. Translated: CASSLEGQAYEQYF.

This rearrangement joins TRBV6-6 to TRBJ2-5; D unresolved. Germline V gene lookup returns CDR1 MNHNY and CDR2 SVGAGI (reference sequence). V shed 8 bases and J shed 4 bases, with 14 bases lying between them. The CDR3 runs to 13 residues. This CDR3 reads CASRVGFRETQYF. The CDR3 DNA is TGTGCCAGCCGGGTGGGTTTCAGAGAGACCCAGTACTTC.

The V and J genes are TRBV7-2 and TRBJ2-7, with TRBD1 identical over 8 bases. The CDR3 spans 15 residues. The germline CDR1 and CDR2 sequences are SGHTA and FQGNSA. The V gene end was trimmed by 4 bases and the J gene end by 1 base; junction bases not matched to a gene: 6. This CDR3 is CASSSTGTGSYEQYF. DNA of the CDR3: TGTGCCAGCAGCTCTACTGGGACAGGATCCTACGAGCAGTACTTC.

V is TRBV6-5 and J is TRBJ1-5; 12 bases match TRBD1. J was trimmed by 4 bases and V by 1 base; bases with no gene match: 2. CDR3 length equals 16 residues. Germline CDR1 MNHEY, CDR2 SVGAGI. The CDR3 is CASSYWGQGANQPQHF. In DNA, the CDR3 is TGTGCCAGCAGTTACTGGGGACAGGGGGCTAATCAGCCCCAGCATTTT.

V usage is TRBV15 and J usage is TRBJ2-1; D is possibly TRBD2 (6 bases). The germline V gene has CDR1 LNHNV and CDR2 YYDKDF (reference sequence). The CDR3 has 14 residues. V lost 1 base to trimming and J lost 4 bases, with 8 bases between them. CDR3 nucleotides: TGTGCCACCAGCAGAGGCCGGGAGTACAATGAGCAGTTCTTC. Translation: CATSRGREYNEQFF.

The V call is TRBV4-2, the J call TRBJ2-2; a possible D gene is TRBD1 (6 bases). The ends were cut back, 1 base at V and 0 bases at J, with 12 bases in the middle. This CDR3 is built from 17 residues. Per the germline V gene, CDR1 is LGHNA and CDR2 is YNFKEQ. The CDR3 is CASSQALDSANTGELFF. CDR3 DNA: TGTGCCAGCAGCCAAGCGTTGGACAGCGCGAACACCGGGGAGCTGTTTTTT.

This clone has just a few counts. The chain joins TRBV5-4 to TRBJ2-1; TRBD2 is a possible D gene (5 bases). The CDR3 runs to 12 residues. Germline V gives CDR1 SGHNT, CDR2 YYREEE (reference sequence). Trimming cost V 7 bases and J 12 bases, with 17 bases left between them. CDR3 sequence (DNA): TGTGCCAGCGGACGGAACAGCGGTGGGCAGTTCTTC. Amino acid sequence: CASGRNSGGQFF.

The chain recombines TRBV30 with TRBJ2-2; 8 bases fit TRBD1. The CDR3 totals 13 residues. Per germline, CDR1 GTSNPN and CDR2 SVGIG (reference sequence). J was trimmed by 5 bases and V by 3 bases; bases with no gene match: 2. DNA for the CDR3: TGTGCCTGGAGGGGACAGGATACCGGGGAGCTGTTTTTT. It encodes CAWRGQDTGELFF.

This chain links TRBV4-2 with TRBJ1-4; 8 positions agree with TRBD1. CDR1 LGHNA and CDR2 YNFKEQ come from the germline V gene. The V and J ends lost 4 bases and 8 bases, in that order; junction bases with no gene match: 6. The CDR3 has 14 residues. In nucleotides, the CDR3 is TGTGCCAGCAGCCCCCGGGACAGGAGGGAAAAACTGTTTTTT. This encodes CASSPRDRREKLFF.

The V call is TRBV5-1, the J call TRBJ1-1; TRBD1 might be the D (5 bases). The CDR3 extends over 15 amino acids. Germline V lookup: CDR1 SGHRS, CDR2 YFSETQ. Trimming took off 0 bases at V and 2 bases at J, with 11 bases between the two ends. The CDR3 protein is CASSLAGDGNTEAFF. Here the CDR3 DNA reads TGCGCCAGCAGCTTGGCTGGGGACGGAAACACTGAAGCTTTCTTT.

This chain joins TRBV5-5 and TRBJ2-4, with a tentative D call TRBD1 (5 bases). This CDR3 spans 20 amino acids. From germline, CDR1 is SGHKS and CDR2 YYEKEE (reference sequence). The V and J ends lost 2 bases and 0 bases respectively, with 24 bases between them. The CDR3 sequence is CASSFRQGQESTLAKNIQYF. Here the CDR3 DNA reads TGTGCCAGCAGCTTTCGGCAGGGCCAAGAATCAACTCTAGCCAAAAACATTCAGTACTTC.

The chain is built from TRBV9 and TRBJ2-3; TRBD2 is a possible D gene (6 bases). The CDR3 totals 15 residues. The ends were cut back, 0 bases at V and 1 base at J, with 9 bases in the middle. In germline, CDR1 is SGDLS, CDR2 YYNGEE. The CDR3 DNA reads as TGTGCCAGCAGCGTAGAGGGAGGAGGCACAGATACGCAGTATTTT. Its translation: CASSVEGGGTDTQYF.

This clone was seen only a few times. The genes are TRBV5-1 and TRBJ2-1, with D unresolved. This CDR3 has 13 amino acids. Germline V CDR1 and CDR2: SGHRS, YFSETQ. The V end lost 2 bases, the J end lost 2 bases, and 5 bases lay between the germline ends. In DNA, the CDR3 is TGCGCCAGCAGCTTAGATACCTACAATGAGCAGTTCTTC. Protein product: CASSLDTYNEQFF.

J is TRBJ2-7 and V is TRBV11-2; either TRBD1 or TRBD2 may supply D (6 bases each). CDR3 size: 14 residues. The V gene lost 5 bases and the J gene lost 2 bases, with 13 bases spanning the gap. Germline CDR1 reads SGHAT; CDR2 reads FQNNGV. The CDR3 nucleotides read TGTGCCAGCAGCCGACAGGAGGGCCCCTACGAGCAGTACTTC. It specifies CASSRQEGPYEQYF. Together with reference TRBV11-2 and TRBJ2-7, the CDR3 gives the full variable domain: EAGVAQSPRYKIIEKRQSVAFWCNPISGHATLYWYQQILGQGPKLLIQFQNNGVVDDSQLPKDRFSAERLKGVDSTLKIQPAKLEDSAVYLCASSRQEGPYEQYFGPGTRLTVT.

This clone has a handful of counts. The CDR3 sequence: CASSRDRSNLAGELFF. In nucleotides, the CDR3 is TGTGCCAGTAGTAGGGACAGGTCCAACCTTGCCGGGGAGCTGTTTTTT. This chain connects TRBV19 to TRBJ2-2; 8 positions agree with TRBD1. The CDR3 totals 16 residues. Germline-derived CDR1 and CDR2 are LNHDA and SQIVND (reference sequence). The ends lost 4 bases at V and 6 bases at J; junction bases unmatched: 10.

The V call is TRBV6-5, the J call TRBJ2-1; 8 bases are shared with TRBD2. Germline V lookup: CDR1 MNHEY, CDR2 SVGAGI. The CDR3 is 14 residues long. J gave up 6 bases and V 6 bases, and 7 bases lay outside the gene matches. The DNA for the CDR3 is TGTGCCAGCAGAATGAGCGGGAGAGGCAATGAGCAGTTCTTC. This sequence encodes CASRMSGRGNEQFF.

Remarks on this clone: Other DNA sequences of this sample code for an identical CDR3. V and J are TRBV28 and TRBJ1-1; no reliable D call. CDR3 length: 12 residues. The V end lost 8 bases, the J end lost 0 bases, and 7 bases lay between the germline ends. Germline V gene lookup returns CDR1 MDHEN and CDR2 SYDVKM. CDR3 bases: TGTGCCAGCCGAAGGATGAACACTGAAGCTTTCTTT. It codes for CASRRMNTEAFF.

The table lists this clone with a count of one. V is TRBV9 and J is TRBJ2-2; no reliable D call. V was trimmed by 0 bases and J by 4 bases, leaving 10 bases between them. The CDR3 extends over 15 amino acids. Per germline, CDR1 SGDLS and CDR2 YYNGEE. CDR3 DNA: TGTGCCAGCAGCGTAGATGGAGTGACCACCGGGGAGCTGTTTTTT. Its translation is CASSVDGVTTGELFF.